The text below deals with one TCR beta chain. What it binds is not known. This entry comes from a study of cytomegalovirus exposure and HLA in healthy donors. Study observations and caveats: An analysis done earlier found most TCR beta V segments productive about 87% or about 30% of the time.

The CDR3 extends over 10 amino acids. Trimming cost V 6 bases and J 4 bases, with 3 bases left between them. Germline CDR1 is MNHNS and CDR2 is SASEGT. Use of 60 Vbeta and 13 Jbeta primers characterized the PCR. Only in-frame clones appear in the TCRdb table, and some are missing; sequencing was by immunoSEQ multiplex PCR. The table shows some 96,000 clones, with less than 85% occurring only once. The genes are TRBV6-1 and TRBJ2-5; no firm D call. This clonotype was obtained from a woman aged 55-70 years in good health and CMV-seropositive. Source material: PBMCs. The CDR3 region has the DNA TGTGCCAGCAGACTAGAGACCCAGTACTTC. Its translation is CASRLETQYF.